The next 15 T cell receptor beta chains were all read from a single sample in a study of blood T cell repertoires in COVID-19. Some clones are missing from TCRdb's copy, which holds only in-frame ones; the method was immunoSEQ multiplex PCR. The data show roughly 240,000 clones, 83% seen once. The source material was peripheral blood. These receptors came from a man in his 60s who had recovered from COVID-19.

CDR3 DNA sequence: TGCAGTGCTAGTCACCGGAGCTCTGGAAACACCATATATTTT. As protein: CSASHRSSGNTIYF. This chain connects TRBV20-1 to TRBJ1-3; D is unclear. This CDR3 has 14 residues. CDR1 is DFQATT, CDR2 SNEGSKA, per germline (reference sequence). V lost 3 bases, J lost 0 bases, and 9 bases lay in between.

This chain joins TRBV30 and TRBJ1-4, with TRBD1 matching over 11 bases. The germline gives CDR1 GTSNPN, CDR2 SVGIG (reference sequence). Losses at the gene ends were 2 bases for V and 8 bases for J; bases not matched to a gene: 1. This CDR3 contains 13 residues. CDR3 bases: TGTGCCTGGAGTAGGGACAGGGGGGAAAAACTGTTTTTT. The encoded protein is CAWSRDRGEKLFF.

The rearrangement joins TRBV7-3 to TRBJ2-3, with 8 bases identical to TRBD2. The length of the CDR3 is 13 residues. Germline lookup yields CDR1 SGHTA and CDR2 FQGTGA. Losses at the gene ends were 4 bases for V and 5 bases for J; bases not matched to a gene: 2. CDR3 in amino acids: CASSSAGGDTQYF. CDR3 DNA sequence: TGTGCCAGCAGCTCGGCGGGGGGAGATACGCAGTATTTT.

The V and J genes are TRBV20-1 and TRBJ2-7, with D hard to call. Trimming left V 6 bases short and J 2 bases short, with 8 bases between. Germline V gene lookup returns CDR1 DFQATT and CDR2 SNEGSKA (reference sequence). The CDR3 is 11 amino acids. CDR3 in amino acids: CSANIAYEQYF. The CDR3 DNA reads as TGCAGTGCCAATATAGCCTACGAGCAGTACTTC.

The chain has TRBV3-1 (or the pseudogene TRBV3-2) and TRBJ2-7, with 9 bases matching TRBD1. The CDR3 has 14 residues. Trimming took 3 bases from V and 6 from J; bases not matched to a gene: 6. Germline V gene sequence: CDR1 LGHDT, CDR2 YNNKEL (reference sequence). This CDR3 is CASSQWTGAGEQYF. In DNA, the CDR3 is TGTGCCAGCAGCCAGTGGACAGGGGCGGGCGAGCAGTACTTC.

The genes are TRBV20-1 and TRBJ1-5, with D unclear. In germline, CDR1 is DFQATT, CDR2 SNEGSKA (reference sequence). V was clipped by 3 bases and J by 2 bases, with 20 bases between them. This CDR3 has 17 residues. CDR3 in amino acids: CSASQIGVQRGNQPQHF. Here the CDR3 DNA reads TGCAGTGCTAGTCAAATCGGGGTCCAGCGAGGCAATCAGCCCCAGCATTTT.

The chain recombines TRBV6-6 with TRBJ2-7; D remains ambiguous. CDR1 and CDR2 from the germline V gene are MNHNY and SVGAGI (reference sequence). The CDR3 extends over 12 amino acids. V dropped 4 bases and J dropped 6 bases, with 10 bases sitting between them. This CDR3 is CASSFVTGEQYF. The CDR3 coding sequence is TGTGCCAGCAGTTTCGTAACGGGCGAGCAGTACTTC.

The chain carries TRBV13 and TRBJ2-3, with a weak D call TRBD2 (5 bases). The ends were cut back, 0 bases at V and 5 bases at J, with 9 bases in the middle. Germline V gene sequence: CDR1 PRHDT, CDR2 FYEKMQ (reference sequence). This CDR3 comprises 14 residues. The CDR3 coding sequence is TGTGCCAGCAGCTTAGGAGCGGCCGGAGATACGCAGTATTTT. Its protein product is CASSLGAAGDTQYF. Variable domain in full (rest from reference TRBV13 and TRBJ2-3): AAGVIQSPRHLIKEKRETATLKCYPIPRHDTVYWYQQGPGQDPQFLISFYEKMQSDKGSIPDRFSAQQFSDYHSELNMSSLELGDSALYFCASSLGAAGDTQYFGPGTRLTVL.

The chain recombines TRBV5-1 with TRBJ2-5; 11 positions match TRBD2. V was clipped by 4 bases and J by 2 bases; unmatched bases: 10. Germline loops: CDR1 SGHRS, CDR2 YFSETQ. This CDR3 region has 17 residues. CDR3 amino acids: CASSLAGSGGAQETQYF. The CDR3 coding sequence is TGCGCCAGCAGCCTGGCTGGTAGCGGGGGGGCACAAGAGACCCAGTACTTC.

This clone appeared once. The V and J genes are TRBV11-3 and TRBJ2-2; a weak D match, TRBD2 (6 bases). V lost 4 bases and J lost 6, with 15 bases in between. CDR1 is SGHNT, CDR2 YENEEA, per germline. The CDR3 is made up of 15 amino acids. For the CDR3, the DNA is TGTGCCAGCAGCTCAAGCAGACTAGTGGCCGGGGAGCTGTTTTTT. It specifies CASSSSRLVAGELFF.

This clone was observed a few times. This sequence joins TRBV2 and TRBJ1-2, with 7 nucleotides matching TRBD1. The V segment lost 5 bases and the J segment 5 bases; nucleotides outside the gene matches: 5. Germline CDR1 is SNHLY and CDR2 is FYNNEI. The CDR3 runs to 13 residues. For the CDR3, the DNA is TGTGCCAGCAGTCTGGGACAGCGATATGGCTACACCTTC. Protein product: CASSLGQRYGYTF.

This rearrangement joins TRBV2 to TRBJ1-3; D is perhaps TRBD1 (5 bases). CDR3 length: 14 residues. Trimming cost V 3 bases and J 6 bases, with 12 bases left between them. Germline V lookup: CDR1 SNHLY, CDR2 FYNNEI. The CDR3 region has the DNA TGTGCCAGCAGTGAGGGGCCCGCGGAAAACACCATATATTTT. Translating it yields CASSEGPAENTIYF.

The J gene is TRBJ2-3, the V gene TRBV5-1, with TRBD2 identical over 7 bases. Per germline, CDR1 SGHRS and CDR2 YFSETQ. The CDR3 runs to 13 residues. V lost 5 bases to trimming and J lost 0 bases; unmatched junction nucleotides: 0. CDR3 in DNA: TGCGCCAGCAGGCGGGGGAGCACAGATACGCAGTATTTT. This sequence encodes CASRRGSTDTQYF.

The V gene is TRBV7-6, the J gene TRBJ1-4; D ambiguous. The length of the CDR3 is 17 residues. Germline lookup yields CDR1 SGHVS and CDR2 FNYEAQ. V lost 1 base to trimming and J lost 3 bases, with 15 bases between them. The CDR3 spells CASSLVPVGLSNEKLFF. In DNA form, the CDR3 reads TGTGCCAGCAGCTTAGTTCCGGTCGGACTTTCTAATGAAAAACTGTTTTTT.

This chain links TRBV20-1 with TRBJ1-2; D ambiguous. The germline V gene has CDR1 DFQATT and CDR2 SNEGSKA (reference sequence). V was pared by 3 bases and J by 4 bases, with 12 bases between. The CDR3 spans 13 residues. The CDR3 is CSASKEAAYGYTF. The CDR3 region has the DNA TGCAGTGCTAGTAAGGAGGCAGCCTATGGCTACACCTTC.